The entry below gives a single T cell receptor (beta chain) sequence along with its context. Its antigen remains unknown. The entry originates in a study of T cells expressing NK-cell markers. The wider study: Sequencing of TCR beta repertoires drew on sorted CD3+CD56+NKG2C+, CD3+CD56+NKG2C- and CD3+CD56-NKG2C+ T cells. The sequencing cohort of eight donors included seven HCMV-seropositive individuals and one seronegative individual.

Germline V lookup: CDR1 SGDLS, CDR2 YYNGEE. This CDR3 is 15 amino acids long. Study-level findings and limits: Dominant NKG2C+ clonotypes accounted for roughly 1.0-7.0% of CD8+ T cells in six or seven donors.

cDNA encoding TCR beta was synthesized via 5'RACE template switching incorporating UMIs. TCRdb reprocessed the 5' RACE reads and stores each CDR3 protein as one record, lacking DNA. The ten top clones account for approximately 12%, within a sample of around 140,000 distinct CDR3 sequences. The chain has TRBV9 and TRBJ2-2; TCRdb outputs TRBD1, but without DNA this stays unchecked. The sequence derives from a man aged 18-30 years in good health. Sequenced sample: blood T cells: a sorted CD56 or NKG2C T cell subset, CD4+ or CD8+ T cells, or bulk PBMC T cells (not recorded which). The CDR3 is CASSVDGGWSGELFF. The full variable domain, with the rest looked up from reference TRBV9 and TRBJ2-2, is DSGVTQTPKHLITATGQRVTLRCSPRSGDLSVYWYQQSLDQGLQFLIQYYNGEERAKGNILERFSAQQFPDLHSELNLSSLELGDSALYFCASSVDGGWSGELFFGEGSRLTVL.